This TCR beta chain was retrieved from a study of blood T cell repertoires in COVID-19. As for the study in general: COVID-19 samples collected from the United States, Italy and Spain covered acute and convalescent phases. Sources were T cells, B-cell-depleted T cells, or PBMCs; the material itself was cDNA or gDNA.

In the original analysis: Counts of nucleated cells, estimated from reference gene primer amplification, were obtained. Some clones are missing from TCRdb's copy, which holds only in-frame ones; the method was immunoSEQ multiplex PCR. The V and J calls and the clone size are those of that table, but D and trimming were determined from the DNA. This table has about 97,000 clones, approximately 87% appearing once. Trimming at V came to 6 bases and at J to 4 bases, leaving 12 bases not matched to a gene. Germline V lookup: CDR1 MNHEY, CDR2 SVGAGI. The CDR3 contains 15 residues. The sample comprised peripheral blood. The chain recombines TRBV6-5 with TRBJ2-7; 7 positions agree with TRBD2. The receptor was isolated from a woman in her 30s with acute or convalescent COVID-19. The CDR3 reads CASRPAGIRIYEQYF. The CDR3 region has the DNA TGTGCCAGCAGACCAGCGGGGATTAGGATATACGAGCAGTACTTC.